Each of the 7 T cell receptor beta chains below was sequenced from the same sample in a study of sequential checkpoint blockade in melanoma. Treatment noted: randomized to nivolumab then ipilimumab (arm A) or the reverse (arm B). Some clones are missing from TCRdb's copy, which holds only in-frame ones; the method was immunoSEQ multiplex PCR. This table holds 3,000 to 4,000 clones, around three fifths found once. The input for sequencing was CD8+ T cells sorted from blood (inferred from file names), taken from a patient given nivolumab and ipilimumab in sequence. The receptors shown here come from a human patient with melanoma. Some clones in this sample may be carry-over from other donors' samples.

The chain has TRBV27 and TRBJ2-7, with 9 bases identical to TRBD2. Germline V gene lookup returns CDR1 MNHEY and CDR2 SMNVEV (reference sequence). This CDR3 comprises 16 residues. The J segment lost 4 bases and the V segment lost 2 bases, leaving 9 bases of the junction unmatched. In DNA form, the CDR3 reads TGTGCCAGCAGTTTAAGTTTCGCTAGCGGGGCATACGAGCAGTACTTC. It codes for CASSLSFASGAYEQYF.

The chain links TRBV18 to TRBJ1-4; tentative D call: TRBD1 (6 bases). The germline gives CDR1 KGHSH, CDR2 LQKENI. V lost 8 bases and J 8 bases, leaving 18 bases between the germline ends. The CDR3 is 14 residues long. CDR3: CASTVQGESEKLFF. The CDR3 nucleotides read TGTGCCAGCACCGTACAGGGAGAGAGCGAAAAACTGTTTTTT. The variable domain in full, completed from reference TRBV18 and TRBJ1-4, reads NAGVMQNPRHLVRRRGQEARLRCSPMKGHSHVYWYRQLPEEGLKFMVYLQKENIIDESGMPKERFSAEFPKEGPSILRIQQVVRGDSAAYFCASTVQGESEKLFFGSGTQLSVL.

The chain couples TRBV10-1 to TRBJ2-7; possible D gene TRBD2, 6 bases. The ends were cut back, 0 bases at V and 5 bases at J, with 11 bases in the middle. The CDR3 has 14 residues. Germline loops: CDR1 WNHNN, CDR2 SYGVQD (reference sequence). This CDR3 is CASSESAGSDEQYF. CDR3 nucleotides: TGCGCCAGCAGTGAGTCCGCGGGGTCCGACGAGCAGTACTTC.

This sequence joins TRBV6-1 and TRBJ2-5, with 7 bases matching TRBD2. TRBJ2-7 matches the DNA end more closely, so the J call is doubtful. CDR3 length: 15 amino acids. Germline V gives CDR1 MNHNS, CDR2 SASEGT. This CDR3 is CASTKRGDLTYEQYF. The CDR3 DNA reads as TGTGCCAGCACCAAACGGGGGGACTTAACCTACGAGCAGTACTTC.

The chain joins TRBV11-2 to TRBJ2-7; 7 bases align to TRBD1. CDR3 length: 17 amino acids. The trim removed 1 base at V and 0 bases at J, leaving 9 bases unmatched. Germline values: CDR1 SGHAT, CDR2 FQNNGV. In DNA, the CDR3 is TGTGCCAGCAGCTTAGCGTCGTTTACAGGGGTCTCCTACGAGCAGTACTTC. Its translation is CASSLASFTGVSYEQYF.

The J gene is TRBJ1-5, the V gene TRBV2; weak D call: TRBD1 (6 bases). The CDR3 spans 16 residues. From germline, CDR1 is SNHLY and CDR2 FYNNEI. V lost 1 base and J lost 4, with 14 bases in between. CDR3 nucleotides: TGTGCCAGCAGTGAAGGATGGGAAAGGGGGAATCAGCCCCAGCATTTT. It specifies CASSEGWERGNQPQHF.

The chain links TRBV9 to TRBJ2-1; the match to TRBD1 covers 7 bases. With V trimmed by 3 bases and J by 5 bases, 14 bases remained unmatched. The CDR3 runs 17 residues. Germline CDR1 SGDLS, CDR2 YYNGEE. For the CDR3, the DNA is TGTGCCAGCAGCGATGGGGGACAGTTTCGTAAGAACAATGAGCAGTTCTTC. It yields the protein CASSDGGQFRKNNEQFF.